This TCR beta chain was retrieved from a study of vaccination effects on CD4 cells after COVID-19. Looking at the study overall: Participants were given two doses of BNT162b2 or mRNA-1273 vaccine. Sampling of a couple of convalescent patients took place 16 days and one week prior to vaccination.

Points from the study as a whole: Convalescent patients numbered few in the study; early post-infection timepoints were missing entirely.

ViraFEST used viral peptide pools to expand antigen-specific CD4+ T cells before sequencing. On roughly day 10 of culture, CD4+ T cells were separated out. The person had a PCR-confirmed SARS-CoV-2 infection during March to December 2020. Cultures had half their medium replaced with IL-2 medium on days 3 and 7. This CDR3 has 18 residues. The germline V and J ends were trimmed by 3 bases and 5 bases, with 26 bases remaining between them. The V gene's germline CDR1 is SGHDT and CDR2 YYEEEE. Clones were sequenced by immunoSEQ multiplex PCR, and TCRdb holds only the in-frame ones, with some missing. Found here are more than 35,000 clones, more than 60% of them singletons; the top ten hold under 40%. With regard to this clone: Antigen unknown.

This chain connects TRBV5-6 to TRBJ1-2; D perhaps matches TRBD1 (6 bases). The sequence was collected from a human donor who had a prior SARS-CoV-2 infection. Sequenced here: CD4+ T cells from PBMCs cultured with a peptide pool, sampled before COVID-19 vaccination. CDR3 in amino acids: CASSSMFGGYSGSYGYTF. The CDR3 bases are TGTGCCAGCAGCTCCATGTTTGGGGGCTACTCAGGGTCTTATGGCTACACCTTC.